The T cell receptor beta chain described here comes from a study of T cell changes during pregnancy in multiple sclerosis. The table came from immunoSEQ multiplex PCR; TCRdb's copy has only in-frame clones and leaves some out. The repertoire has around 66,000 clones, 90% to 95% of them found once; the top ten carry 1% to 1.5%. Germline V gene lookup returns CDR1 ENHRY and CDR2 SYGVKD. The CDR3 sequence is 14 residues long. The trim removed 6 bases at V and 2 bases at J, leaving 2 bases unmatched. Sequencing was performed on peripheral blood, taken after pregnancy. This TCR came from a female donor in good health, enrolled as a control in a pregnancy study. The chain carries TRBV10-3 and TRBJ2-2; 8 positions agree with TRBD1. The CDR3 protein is CAISGQGNTGELFF. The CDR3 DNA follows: TGTGCCATCAGCGGACAGGGAAACACCGGGGAGCTGTTTTTT.